One T cell receptor (beta chain) is described in this entry. Its antigen is unidentified. Newly diagnosed, the hyperthyroidism patients had under 2 months' duration and were aged 18 to 65. Orbital computed tomography, thyroid ultrasound, TRAb, serum thyroxine and clinical symptoms formed the basis of diagnosis. These data are taken from a study of Graves' ophthalmopathy and Graves' hyperthyroidism. Study conclusions and caveats: Ophthalmopathy versus stable hyperthyroidism: 13-signature model gave 87.88% sensitivity, 75% to 83% specificity.

RNA transcripts provided the template for amplifying TCR beta CDR3 regions. RT-PCR with HTBI primers came first, then second-round multiplex PCR. TCRdb called the multiplex PCR reads again in MiXCR, with one record for every CDR3 protein. The data contain fewer than 650,000 distinct CDR3 sequences, 22% of them singletons. This CDR3 is 16 amino acids long. CDR1 is MNHEY, CDR2 SMNVEV, per germline (reference sequence). V trimming: 7 bases; J trimming: 0 bases; junction bases outside the gene matches: 12. The origin of this receptor is a woman in her late teens or twenties with stable Graves' hyperthyroidism. Some clones in this sample may be carry-over from other donors' samples. The genes are TRBV27 and TRBJ2-7; 7 bases align to TRBD1. The sample consisted of peripheral blood. CDR3 DNA sequence: TGTGCCAGCAAAGTTAAGGGTTCAGGGGGCTCCTACGAGCAGTACTTC. This codes for CASKVKGSGGSYEQYF.